Following are 26 T cell receptor beta chains from one sample sequenced in a study of beta chain features in type 1 diabetes. Expressed TCRB transcripts got sequenced, as all isolated RNA was reverse transcribed. Method: immunoSEQ multiplex PCR; TCRdb's copy keeps in-frame clones and lacks some. The data hold 350,000 or so clones, with around a fifth observed a single time. The sample consisted of naive CD4+ T cells from blood. The origin of the receptors is a woman aged 18-29 years in good health.

This rearrangement joins TRBV4-3 to TRBJ2-4; D is undetermined. The CDR3 has 15 residues. V was trimmed by 4 bases and J by 0 bases, leaving 10 bases between them. CDR1 and CDR2 from the germline V gene are LGHNA and YSLEER. The CDR3 nucleotides are TGCGCCAGCAGCCGCGAGACATCAGCCAAAAACATTCAGTACTTC. Its translation is CASSRETSAKNIQYF.

This clone has a handful of counts. This specimen includes other DNA sequences encoding the same CDR3. V and J are TRBV7-2 and TRBJ2-3; TRBD1 aligns across 10 bases. J gave up 3 bases and V 4 bases, and 1 base lay outside the gene matches. CDR3 size: 14 residues. Germline assignment: CDR1 SGHTA and CDR2 FQGNSA. The CDR3, as DNA: TGTGCCAGCAGCTCGGGACAGGGGACAGATACGCAGTATTTT. Its protein product is CASSSGQGTDTQYF.

The chain recombines TRBV30 with TRBJ2-7, with TRBD1 matching over 9 bases. The CDR3 runs to 14 residues. Germline V gene lookup returns CDR1 GTSNPN and CDR2 SVGIG (reference sequence). The V gene end was trimmed by 5 bases and the J gene end by 0 bases; junction bases not matched to a gene: 5. CDR3: CAWDRDRDSYEQYF. CDR3 nucleotides: TGTGCCTGGGACCGGGACAGGGACTCCTACGAGCAGTACTTC.

This clone showed up just a few times. This chain uses TRBV14 with TRBJ1-1; D unresolved. V was shortened by 4 bases and J by 0 bases, with 6 bases between the two germline ends. Germline V gives CDR1 SGHDN, CDR2 FVKESK. This CDR3 has 13 amino acids. The CDR3 here is CASSLSMNTEAFF. The CDR3 DNA is TGTGCCAGCAGCCTGAGCATGAACACTGAAGCTTTCTTT.

This clone occurred a few times. The genes are TRBV7-3 and TRBJ2-3; weak D call: TRBD1 (6 bases). Germline V gene data show CDR1 as SGHTA and CDR2 as FQGTGA. Trimming pared 5 bases from V and 5 bases from J, leaving 17 bases between. This CDR3 spans 15 amino acids. The CDR3, as DNA: TGTGCCAGCAGCCAGAGTCCGGTGACAGGAGATACGCAGTATTTT. This translates into CASSQSPVTGDTQYF.

This clone has a handful of counts. The V gene is TRBV11-2, the J gene TRBJ2-3; D is perhaps TRBD1 (5 bases). Trimming stripped 0 bases from V and 6 bases from J, with 13 bases between. The CDR3 covers 15 residues. Germline loops: CDR1 SGHAT, CDR2 FQNNGV. CDR3 DNA: TGTGCCAGCAGCTTAGATGGGCAGGGAAGCGATACGCAGTATTTT. It encodes CASSLDGQGSDTQYF. Full variable domain (outside the CDR3, taken from reference TRBV11-2 and TRBJ2-3): EAGVAQSPRYKIIEKRQSVAFWCNPISGHATLYWYQQILGQGPKLLIQFQNNGVVDDSQLPKDRFSAERLKGVDSTLKIQPAKLEDSAVYLCASSLDGQGSDTQYFGPGTRLTVL.

The gene calls are TRBV30 and TRBJ2-7, with D perhaps TRBD2 (6 bases). Trimming took off 3 bases at V and 6 bases at J, with 21 bases between the two ends. CDR3 length: 15 amino acids. Germline V gene sequence: CDR1 GTSNPN, CDR2 SVGIG (reference sequence). The CDR3 is CAWSASAGRYGEQYF. Here the CDR3 DNA reads TGTGCCTGGAGCGCGTCGGCGGGAAGATATGGCGAGCAGTACTTC.

The J gene is TRBJ2-3, the V gene TRBV9; TRBD1 aligns across 12 bases. Germline CDR1 and CDR2: SGDLS and YYNGEE. J lost 5 bases, V lost 5 bases, and 12 bases had no gene match. The CDR3 has 17 residues. DNA for the CDR3: TGTGCCAGCAGTGATTCCGGGACAGGGGGCAGATTAGATACGCAGTATTTT. It codes for CASSDSGTGGRLDTQYF.

This clone has just a few counts. The V gene is TRBV7-9, the J gene TRBJ1-5; D is uncertain. Germline V lookup: CDR1 SEHNR, CDR2 FQNEAQ (reference sequence). This CDR3 contains 13 residues. V lost 2 bases, J lost 5 bases, and 7 bases lay in between. The CDR3 DNA is TGTGCCAGCAGCTTATCCCTGTATCAGCCCCAGCATTTT. Translation: CASSLSLYQPQHF.

This clone was counted between two and nine times. J is TRBJ1-5 and V is TRBV19; 12 bases line up with TRBD1. V dropped 5 bases and J dropped 7; count of bases not matched to a gene: 6. There are 15 residues in the CDR3. Germline CDR1 and CDR2: LNHDA and SQIVND (reference sequence). CDR3 in DNA: TGTGCCAGTAGTTCCGGGACAGGGGGCCCCCAGCCCCAGCATTTT. The encoded protein is CASSSGTGGPQPQHF.

This clone was seen only a few times. V is TRBV30 and J is TRBJ1-1; D is ambiguous. The germline gives CDR1 GTSNPN, CDR2 SVGIG (reference sequence). Deletions cut 0 bases from V and 7 bases from J, with 12 bases between. The CDR3 extends over 13 amino acids. CDR3 DNA: TGTGCCTGGAGTGTACTCCTCCGGAGTGAAGCTTTCTTT. Translated, it gives CAWSVLLRSEAFF. The full variable domain, completed using reference TRBV30 and TRBJ1-1, is SQTIHQWPATLVQPVGSPLSLECTVEGTSNPNLYWYRQAAGRGLQLLFYSVGIGQISSEVPQNLSASRPQDRQFILSSKKLLLSDSGFYLCAWSVLLRSEAFFGQGTRLTVV.

This clone was observed a handful of times. The rearrangement joins TRBV29-1 to TRBJ2-3; D is possibly TRBD2 (6 bases). The CDR3 spans 12 residues. The germline CDR1 and CDR2 sequences are SQVTM and ANQGSEA. Trimming pared 8 bases from V and 0 bases from J, leaving 9 bases between. The CDR3 sequence: CSIRESTDTQYF. The CDR3 DNA reads as TGCAGCATCCGGGAGAGCACAGATACGCAGTATTTT.

This chain joins TRBV4-1 and TRBJ2-7; D may be TRBD2 (5 bases). Germline CDR1 is MGHRA and CDR2 is YSYEKL. The CDR3 is made up of 13 amino acids. Deletions cut 5 bases from V and 0 bases from J, with 8 bases between. CDR3 DNA sequence: TGCGCCAGCAGCTTACGGGACTCCTACGAGCAGTACTTC. It specifies CASSLRDSYEQYF.

Only a few counts were recorded for this clone. The gene calls are TRBV18 and TRBJ1-1; TRBD1 agrees at 8 bases. J was trimmed by 2 bases and V by 5 bases; bases with no gene match: 7. The CDR3 is made up of 15 amino acids. In germline, CDR1 is KGHSH, CDR2 LQKENI. CDR3 bases: TGTGCCAGCTCATCTGGGACAGGAGTAAACACTGAAGCTTTCTTT. This translates into CASSSGTGVNTEAFF.

The chain recombines TRBV18 with TRBJ2-7, with D possibly TRBD1 on 6 matching bases. Trimming removed 6 bases from V and 3 bases from J, with 15 bases in between. Per germline, CDR1 KGHSH and CDR2 LQKENI. CDR3 size: 14 residues. CDR3 DNA: TGTGCCAGCTCCAGCGACAGGACCCTCTACGAGCAGTACTTC. Its protein product is CASSSDRTLYEQYF.

CDR3 DNA: TGTGCCAGCAGCACCGGGACAGCAGGTGTCGAGGGCGAGCAGTACTTC. Its protein product is CASSTGTAGVEGEQYF. V gene TRBV7-8 combines with J gene TRBJ2-7, with 7 bases fitting TRBD1. J lost 6 bases, V lost 5 bases, and 16 bases had no gene match. Germline lookup yields CDR1 SGHVS and CDR2 FQNEAQ. The CDR3 length is 16 residues.

This clone has a handful of counts. The V call is TRBV30, the J call TRBJ2-7, with 15 bases aligning to TRBD2. The V segment lost 3 bases and the J segment 3 bases; nucleotides outside the gene matches: 15. The CDR3 length is 19 residues. The germline V gene has CDR1 GTSNPN and CDR2 SVGIG (reference sequence). CDR3 amino acids: CAWRILGLAGGNRDYEQYF. CDR3 DNA: TGTGCCTGGAGGATACTCGGACTAGCGGGAGGGAACCGAGACTACGAGCAGTACTTC.

This chain uses TRBV5-1 with TRBJ1-2, with 10 bases matching TRBD1. The ends lost 4 bases at V and 6 bases at J; junction bases unmatched: 3. The CDR3 consists of 13 residues. Per the germline V gene, CDR1 is SGHRS and CDR2 is YFSETQ. The CDR3: CASSTGQGDGYTF. The DNA for the CDR3 is TGCGCCAGCAGCACCGGACAGGGGGATGGCTACACCTTC.

This clone was counted a few times. This chain uses TRBV25-1 with TRBJ2-3, with 10 positions matching TRBD1. Germline V gives CDR1 MGHDK, CDR2 SYGVNS. The J segment lost 5 bases and the V segment lost 6 bases, leaving 5 bases of the junction unmatched. The CDR3 is 14 amino acids. CDR3 sequence: CASRKGQGIDTQYF. The CDR3 region has the DNA TGTGCCAGCAGAAAGGGACAGGGGATAGATACGCAGTATTTT.

This clone was recorded a few times. This sequence joins TRBV9 and TRBJ1-2; D might be TRBD1 (5 bases). Germline loops: CDR1 SGDLS, CDR2 YYNGEE. The CDR3 contains 13 residues. Trimming stripped 3 bases from V and 8 bases from J, with 14 bases between. The CDR3 DNA reads TGTGCCAGCAGCGCTGACCTGAAGGGGGGCTACACCTTC. This sequence encodes CASSADLKGGYTF.

This chain links TRBV18 with TRBJ2-2; unclear D gene. V lost 5 bases and J 0 bases, leaving 10 bases between the germline ends. The CDR3 has 15 amino acids. Germline lookup yields CDR1 KGHSH and CDR2 LQKENI. The CDR3 nucleotides are TGTGCCAGCTCATACGAGAGTGCGAACACCGGGGAGCTGTTTTTT. Translating it yields CASSYESANTGELFF.

V is TRBV5-1 and J is TRBJ2-5; maybe TRBD2 (6 bases). V shed 4 bases and J shed 1 base, with 8 bases lying between them. The CDR3 loop spans 13 amino acids. The V gene's germline CDR1 is SGHRS and CDR2 YFSETQ. The CDR3 nucleotides read TGCGCCAGCAGCGGGGACTCCCAAGAGACCCAGTACTTC. It is translated as CASSGDSQETQYF.

In DNA form, the CDR3 reads TGTGCCTGGAATATTAGGGGCACTGAAGCTTTCTTT. Translating it yields CAWNIRGTEAFF. The chain has TRBV30 and TRBJ1-1; tentatively, D is TRBD1 (5 bases). The germline V gene encodes CDR1 GTSNPN and CDR2 SVGIG (reference sequence). This CDR3 is built from 12 residues. Trimming cost V 4 bases and J 4 bases, with 10 bases left between them.

This clone was seen a handful of times. The rearrangement uses TRBV5-1 and TRBJ2-7; TRBD1 matches at 10 bases. J was trimmed by 0 bases and V by 1 base; bases with no gene match: 7. Germline CDR1 is SGHRS and CDR2 is YFSETQ. The CDR3 sequence is 17 residues long. The CDR3 bases are TGCGCCAGCAGCTTGCGGGGACGGGACAGGGGCTCCTACGAGCAGTACTTC. It is translated as CASSLRGRDRGSYEQYF.

This clone was counted a few times. The V call is TRBV19, the J call TRBJ2-5; 10 nucleotides agree with TRBD2. V gave up 11 bases and J gave up 2 bases; unmatched junction bases: 5. The V gene's germline CDR1 is LNHDA and CDR2 SQIVND (reference sequence). The CDR3 sequence is 13 residues long. CDR3 region: CASGTSVQETQYF. The CDR3 DNA follows: TGTGCCTCAGGGACTAGCGTACAAGAGACCCAGTACTTC.

This clone showed up just once. This chain uses TRBV27 with TRBJ2-7; perhaps TRBD1 as D (6 bases). Trimming left V 6 bases short and J 2 bases short, with 20 bases between. The germline V gene encodes CDR1 MNHEY and CDR2 SMNVEV (reference sequence). The CDR3 consists of 16 residues. As DNA, the CDR3 is TGTGCCAGCAGACCCTGGCCCAGGGGCATCCCCTACGAGCAGTACTTC. It is translated as CASRPWPRGIPYEQYF.